This is a list of T cell receptor beta chains from one sample in a study of tumor-infiltrating lymphocytes in primary liver carcinoma. TCRdb reprocessed the multiplex PCR reads with MiXCR, giving one entry per CDR3 protein. The sample holds about 320,000 distinct CDR3 sequences, almost 60% seen once. Input material: peripheral blood. These receptors all come from a woman in her twenties or thirties with primary liver carcinoma and hepatitis B virus infection. CDR3s include the opening cysteine and the closing phenylalanine or tryptophan. Each record gives: V gene, J gene, clone size, D gene, CDR3 protein, CDR3 DNA. The D gene is left open where the match is weak. Where a row states a size, it is once, few, many or the class of an expanded clone; other rows omit it.

v_call: TRBV5-6
j_call: TRBJ2-7
clone_size: few
d_call: TRBD2
cdr3_aa: CASSPDLAGAYEQYF
cdr3_nt: TGTGCCAGCAGCCCTGACCTAGCGGGAGCCTACGAGCAGTACTTC

v_call: TRBV6-2/TRBV6-3
j_call: TRBJ2-3
clone_size: NA
d_call: NA
cdr3_aa: CASRRKGVPGPAATDTQYF
cdr3_nt: TGTGCCAGCCGCAGAAAAGGGGTACCGGGACCAGCGGCCACAGATACGCAGTATTTT

v_call: TRBV11-2
j_call: TRBJ2-1
clone_size: once
d_call: TRBD2
cdr3_aa: CASSPGLAGIDEKFF
cdr3_nt: TGTGCCAGCTCCCCAGGACTAGCGGGTATTGATGAAAAGTTCTTC

v_call: TRBV2
j_call: TRBJ2-7
clone_size: NA
d_call: TRBD1
cdr3_aa: CASRRDRTSYEQYF
cdr3_nt: TGTGCCAGCAGAAGGGACAGGACCTCCTACGAGCAGTACTTC

v_call: TRBV28
j_call: TRBJ1-1
clone_size: few
d_call: NA
cdr3_aa: CASSLRLGLFTTANTEAFF
cdr3_nt: TGTGCCAGCAGTCTTCGCTTAGGGCTTTTTACAACAGCGAACACTGAAGCTTTCTTT

v_call: TRBV12-3/TRBV12-4
j_call: TRBJ2-1
clone_size: NA
d_call: NA
cdr3_aa: CASSRRDRQYSEQFF
cdr3_nt: TGTGCCAGCAGTCGAAGGGACCGGCAGTACAGTGAGCAGTTCTTC

v_call: TRBV4-1
j_call: TRBJ2-1
clone_size: NA
d_call: TRBD2
cdr3_aa: CASTPTSGRGNEEFF
cdr3_nt: TGCGCCAGCACCCCGACTAGCGGGAGGGGGAATGAGGAGTTCTTC

v_call: TRBV7-8
j_call: TRBJ2-6
clone_size: NA
d_call: NA
cdr3_aa: CISSSTVGANVLTF
cdr3_nt: TGTATCAGCAGCTCGACGGTTGGGGCCAACGTCCTGACTTTC

v_call: TRBV12-3/TRBV12-4
j_call: TRBJ2-3
clone_size: NA
d_call: NA
cdr3_aa: CASSLTSPGVKQYF
cdr3_nt: TGTGCCAGCAGTTTGACCTCCCCCGGTGTCAAGCAGTATTTT

v_call: TRBV5-8
j_call: TRBJ2-4
clone_size: NA
d_call: TRBD2
cdr3_aa: CASSSLLLAGLAKSIQYF
cdr3_nt: TGTGCCAGCAGCTCACTCCTCCTAGCGGGACTCGCCAAAAGCATTCAGTACTTC

v_call: TRBV12-3/TRBV12-4
j_call: TRBJ1-4
clone_size: many
d_call: NA
cdr3_aa: CASSLRAGRNEKLFF
cdr3_nt: TGTGCCAGCAGTTTACGGGCAGGGCGTAATGAAAAGCTGTTTTTT

v_call: TRBV29-1
j_call: TRBJ1-1
clone_size: once
d_call: TRBD1
cdr3_aa: CSVTGGLLLDTEAFF
cdr3_nt: TGCAGCGTGACAGGGGGCCTCCTCCTGGACACTGAAGCTTTCTTC

v_call: TRBV24-1
j_call: TRBJ2-1
clone_size: NA
d_call: NA
cdr3_aa: CATSDERGVDEQFF
cdr3_nt: TGTGCCACCAGTGACGAACGGGGAGTGGATGAGCAGTTCTTC

v_call: TRBV6-2/TRBV6-3
j_call: TRBJ2-1
clone_size: NA
d_call: NA
cdr3_aa: CTSSMGGVVDEQFF
cdr3_nt: TGTACCAGCAGCATGGGGGGAGTAGTTGATGAGCAGTTCTTC

v_call: TRBV12-3/TRBV12-4
j_call: TRBJ2-2
clone_size: few
d_call: TRBD2
cdr3_aa: CASSPWRAGNTGELFF
cdr3_nt: TGTGCCAGCAGTCCCTGGAGAGCGGGAAACACCGGGGAGCTGTTTTTT

v_call: TRBV12-3/TRBV12-4
j_call: TRBJ2-3
clone_size: NA
d_call: NA
cdr3_aa: CASALGTTDTQYF
cdr3_nt: TGTGCCAGCGCCCTCGGGACTACAGATACGCAGTATTTT

v_call: TRBV25-1
j_call: TRBJ1-2
clone_size: many
d_call: NA
cdr3_aa: CASGTGVYGYTF
cdr3_nt: TGTGCCAGCGGGACCGGAGTCTATGGCTACACCTTC

v_call: TRBV7-8
j_call: TRBJ2-1
clone_size: once
d_call: NA
cdr3_aa: CASSIHYSSYNEQFF
cdr3_nt: TGTGCCAGCAGCATACACTACAGCTCCTACAATGAGCAGTTCTTC

v_call: TRBV30
j_call: TRBJ2-3
clone_size: NA
d_call: NA
cdr3_aa: CALSRDTDTQYF
cdr3_nt: TGTGCCTTGTCGCGGGACACAGATACGCAGTATTTT

v_call: TRBV12-3/TRBV12-4
j_call: TRBJ1-5
clone_size: NA
d_call: NA
cdr3_aa: CASSIRSSQPQHF
cdr3_nt: TGTGCCAGCAGTATCCGTAGCAGTCAGCCCCAGCATTTT

v_call: TRBV11-2
j_call: TRBJ2-1
clone_size: NA
d_call: TRBD2
cdr3_aa: CAGSLAGDPDNEQFF
cdr3_nt: TGTGCCGGCAGCTTAGCGGGGGACCCGGACAATGAGCAGTTCTTC

v_call: TRBV11-2
j_call: TRBJ2-7
clone_size: NA
d_call: TRBD1
cdr3_aa: CASRPYTGTGASYEQYF
cdr3_nt: TGTGCTAGCAGGCCCTACACCGGGACAGGGGCCTCCTACGAGCAGTACTTC

v_call: TRBV10-1
j_call: TRBJ2-2
clone_size: few
d_call: NA
cdr3_aa: CASSGFTGELFF
cdr3_nt: TGCGCCAGCAGTGGATTCACCGGGGAGCTGTTTTTT

v_call: TRBV12-3/TRBV12-4
j_call: TRBJ2-2
clone_size: NA
d_call: TRBD2
cdr3_aa: CASREPGRASTGELSF
cdr3_nt: TGTGCCAGCAGGGAACCAGGGAGGGCCAGTACCGGGGAGCTGTCTTTT

v_call: TRBV6-9
j_call: TRBJ2-5
clone_size: NA
d_call: TRBD1
cdr3_aa: CASSNQGQGYFVRWQETQYF
cdr3_nt: TGTGCCAGCAGTAACCAGGGACAGGGGTACTTTGTTCGGTGGCAAGAGACCCAGTACTTC

v_call: TRBV11-1
j_call: TRBJ2-2
clone_size: many
d_call: NA
cdr3_aa: CASSFWDTGELFF
cdr3_nt: TGTGCCAGCAGCTTTTGGGACACCGGGGAGCTGTTTTTT

v_call: TRBV11-2
j_call: TRBJ2-3
clone_size: many
d_call: NA
cdr3_aa: CASSMSGTDTQYF
cdr3_nt: TGTGCCAGCAGTATGTCAGGCACAGATACGCAGTATTTT

v_call: TRBV29-1
j_call: TRBJ1-2
clone_size: few
d_call: TRBD1
cdr3_aa: CSVGDRGPNGYTF
cdr3_nt: TGCAGCGTTGGGGACAGGGGGCCAAATGGCTACACCTTC

v_call: TRBV7-9
j_call: TRBJ2-5
clone_size: NA
d_call: NA
cdr3_aa: CASSSRGQETQYF
cdr3_nt: TGTGCCAGCAGCTCCCGTGGGCAAGAGACCCAGTACTTC

v_call: TRBV11-2
j_call: TRBJ2-3
clone_size: many
d_call: NA
cdr3_aa: CASSLVRPSTDTQYF
cdr3_nt: TGTGCCAGCAGCTTAGTACGGCCGAGCACAGATACGCAGTATTTT

v_call: TRBV5-1
j_call: TRBJ2-1
clone_size: NA
d_call: NA
cdr3_aa: CVSSLEPGKGYNEQFF
cdr3_nt: TGCGTCAGCAGCCTGGAGCCGGGGAAAGGCTACAATGAGCAGTTCTTC

v_call: TRBV4-3
j_call: TRBJ2-1
clone_size: NA
d_call: NA
cdr3_aa: CAISQDRPGTTFYNEQFF
cdr3_nt: TGCGCCATCAGCCAAGATCGCCCGGGAACCACGTTTTACAATGAGCAGTTCTTC

v_call: TRBV11-2
j_call: TRBJ2-2
clone_size: NA
d_call: TRBD2
cdr3_aa: CASSSLLAANTGELFF
cdr3_nt: TGTGCCAGCAGCTCACTACTAGCGGCGAACACCGGGGAGCTGTTTTTT

v_call: TRBV7-9
j_call: TRBJ2-6
clone_size: few
d_call: TRBD1
cdr3_aa: CASSSDPGQVVAGANVLTF
cdr3_nt: TGTGCCAGCAGCTCTGATCCGGGACAGGTTGTGGCTGGGGCCAACGTCCTGACTTTC

v_call: TRBV7-9
j_call: TRBJ2-7
clone_size: few
d_call: NA
cdr3_aa: CASSWAPGEQYF
cdr3_nt: TGTGCCAGCAGTTGGGCCCCGGGTGAGCAGTACTTC

v_call: TRBV6-5
j_call: TRBJ2-7
clone_size: NA
d_call: NA
cdr3_aa: CASSYVGRAYEQYF
cdr3_nt: TGTGCCAGCAGTTACGTGGGCAGGGCCTACGAGCAGTACTTC

v_call: TRBV11-3
j_call: TRBJ2-2
clone_size: NA
d_call: TRBD2
cdr3_aa: CASSPTSGDGELFF
cdr3_nt: TGTGCCAGCAGCCCGACTAGCGGGGACGGGGAGCTGTTTTTT

v_call: TRBV4-1
j_call: TRBJ2-1
clone_size: NA
d_call: NA
cdr3_aa: CASSQDPHTRNEQFF
cdr3_nt: TGCGCCAGCAGCCAAGACCCCCATACGCGAAATGAGCAGTTCTTC

v_call: TRBV4-1
j_call: TRBJ2-3
clone_size: many
d_call: TRBD2
cdr3_aa: CASSLLAGAATQYF
cdr3_nt: TGCGCCAGCAGCTTACTAGCGGGAGCCGCCACGCAGTATTTT

v_call: TRBV4-1
j_call: TRBJ2-5
clone_size: many
d_call: TRBD2
cdr3_aa: CASSENLAVQETQYF
cdr3_nt: TGCGCCAGCAGCGAAAATCTAGCGGTCCAAGAGACCCAGTACTTC